What follows are 14 T cell receptor beta chains derived from one specimen sequenced in a study of OX40 agonist ivuxolimab in advanced cancers. Libraries were constructed by the immunoSEQ multiplex PCR assay. TCRdb provides this immuneACCESS table in a form limited to in-frame rearrangements. Some clones are lacking; in checked studies, under half of them reflect an unresolved V gene, and why the rest are absent is not known. Recorded for this sample are 35,000 to 55,000 clones; over 80% of them occurred a single time. The ten most abundant clones make up nearly 7% of the sample. The sequences come from CD4+ or CD8+ T cells sorted from blood, collected in a trial of the OX40 agonist ivuxolimab. These receptors were obtained from an adult with an advanced solid tumor such as melanoma, head and neck, liver or kidney cancer.

J is TRBJ2-5 and V is TRBV7-9; no reliable D call. The CDR3 runs to 11 residues. Germline V gene data show CDR1 as SEHNR and CDR2 as FQNEAQ (reference sequence). Trimming stripped 4 bases from V and 13 bases from J, with 13 bases between. The CDR3 reads CASSWTQTTYF. The DNA for the CDR3 is TGTGCCAGCAGCTGGACGCAAACGACGTACTTC.

The J gene is TRBJ1-1, the V gene TRBV27; no reliable D call. The CDR3 has 12 amino acids. The ends were cut back, 4 bases at V and 6 bases at J, with 9 bases in the middle. CDR1 MNHEY and CDR2 SMNVEV come from the germline V gene (reference sequence). This CDR3 is CASSSRVSEAFF. The CDR3 region has the DNA TGTGCCAGCAGTTCCCGCGTCTCTGAAGCTTTCTTT.

J is TRBJ2-1 and V is TRBV10-3, with 8 bases identical to TRBD2. Losses at the gene ends were 1 base for V and 7 bases for J; bases not matched to a gene: 12. There are 17 residues in the CDR3. Germline V gene sequence: CDR1 ENHRY, CDR2 SYGVKD. The CDR3: CAISEYGRGLFRNEQFF. The CDR3 DNA reads as TGTGCCATCAGTGAGTACGGGAGGGGTTTATTTAGAAATGAGCAGTTCTTC.

V and J are TRBV18 and TRBJ2-7; D gene uncertain. Germline lookup yields CDR1 KGHSH and CDR2 LQKENI. Deletions cut 4 bases from V and 2 bases from J, with 9 bases between. This CDR3 is 13 amino acids long. CDR3 sequence: CASSLTQAYEQYF. The CDR3 DNA reads TGTGCCAGCTCACTTACTCAGGCCTACGAGCAGTACTTC.

The chain carries TRBV7-8 and TRBJ1-2; TRBD1 matches at 10 bases. V was clipped by 1 base and J by 5 bases; unmatched bases: 1. CDR1 and CDR2 from the germline V gene are SGHVS and FQNEAQ. The CDR3 spans 14 residues. The CDR3 loop reads CASSLGGQGYGYTF. The CDR3 coding sequence is TGTGCCAGCAGCTTAGGGGGACAGGGGTATGGCTACACCTTC.

The genes are TRBV5-6 and TRBJ2-7, with TRBD2 identical over 8 bases. V lost 4 bases and J lost 5; bases outside the gene matches: 8. CDR1 is SGHDT, CDR2 YYEEEE, per germline. The CDR3 runs to 14 residues. CDR3 region: CASSPQRESHEQYF. DNA for the CDR3: TGTGCCAGCAGCCCTCAGCGGGAGAGTCACGAGCAGTACTTC.

The rearrangement joins TRBV10-3 to TRBJ1-1; D remains ambiguous. V was pared by 3 bases and J by 0 bases, with 5 bases between. The CDR3 is made up of 13 amino acids. Germline V gene sequence: CDR1 ENHRY, CDR2 SYGVKD. Written as DNA, the CDR3 is TGTGCCATCAGTGACGGGGTGAACACTGAAGCTTTCTTT. Translation: CAISDGVNTEAFF.

CDR3 nucleotide sequence: TGTGCCAGTAGTAATCGAGGGGAAACTGAAGCTTTCTTT. This translates into CASSNRGETEAFF. The chain combines TRBV19 with TRBJ1-1; D may be TRBD1 (5 bases). CDR1 is LNHDA and CDR2 is SQIVND in the germline V gene (reference sequence). Trimming pared 4 bases from V and 5 bases from J, leaving 11 bases between. This CDR3 has 13 residues.

The rearrangement joins TRBV19 to TRBJ1-3, with D unclear. Germline CDR1 and CDR2: LNHDA and SQIVND (reference sequence). This CDR3 is 14 amino acids long. Trimming stripped 10 bases from V and 0 bases from J, with 13 bases between. CDR3 bases: TGTGCCACCATCGGAAGGATCTCTGGAAACACCATATATTTT. This encodes CATIGRISGNTIYF.

This clone appeared a single time. This chain uses TRBV7-6 with TRBJ1-3, with D uncertain. V lost 1 base, J lost 7 bases, and 5 bases lay in between. Germline assignment: CDR1 SGHVS and CDR2 FNYEAQ. This CDR3 is built from 12 residues. The CDR3 DNA reads TGTGCCAGCAGCTTAGATGGCAACACCATATATTTT. This codes for CASSLDGNTIYF.

This clone was counted between two and nine times. This chain uses TRBV18 with TRBJ2-1, with 9 positions matching TRBD2. Germline lookup yields CDR1 KGHSH and CDR2 LQKENI. The V gene end was trimmed by 2 bases and the J gene end by 5 bases; junction bases not matched to a gene: 4. This CDR3 is 15 amino acids long. The DNA for the CDR3 is TGTGCCAGCTCACCAGGCCTAGCGGGGAACAATGAGCAGTTCTTC. This sequence encodes CASSPGLAGNNEQFF.

The chain employs TRBV14 and TRBJ2-5; 9 bases line up with TRBD1. The germline CDR1 and CDR2 sequences are SGHDN and FVKESK. The CDR3 consists of 14 residues. The V and J ends lost 4 bases and 4 bases, in that order; junction bases with no gene match: 4. The CDR3 here is CASSLLQGAETQYF. In nucleotides, the CDR3 is TGTGCCAGCAGCCTATTACAGGGGGCAGAGACCCAGTACTTC.

V usage is TRBV4-1 and J usage is TRBJ1-2, with D possibly matching TRBD1 (5 bases). V was trimmed by 1 base and J by 8 bases, leaving 17 bases between them. Germline V CDR1 and CDR2: MGHRA, YSYEKL. This CDR3 is built from 15 residues. The chain's CDR3 is CASSQGRTGTLGYTF. The CDR3 DNA reads as TGCGCCAGCAGCCAAGGCCGGACGGGGACTTTGGGCTACACCTTC.

The chain combines TRBV30 with TRBJ2-6; D remains unclear. The V gene lost 4 bases and the J gene lost 1 base, with 5 bases spanning the gap. The germline V gene encodes CDR1 GTSNPN and CDR2 SVGIG (reference sequence). The CDR3 totals 13 residues. The CDR3 loop is CAWTWSGANVLTF. Here the CDR3 DNA reads TGTGCCTGGACATGGTCTGGGGCCAACGTCCTGACTTTC. The entire variable domain, with the rest obtained from reference TRBV30 and TRBJ2-6, is as follows: SQTIHQWPATLVQPVGSPLSLECTVEGTSNPNLYWYRQAAGRGLQLLFYSVGIGQISSEVPQNLSASRPQDRQFILSSKKLLLSDSGFYLCAWTWSGANVLTFGAGSRLTVL.